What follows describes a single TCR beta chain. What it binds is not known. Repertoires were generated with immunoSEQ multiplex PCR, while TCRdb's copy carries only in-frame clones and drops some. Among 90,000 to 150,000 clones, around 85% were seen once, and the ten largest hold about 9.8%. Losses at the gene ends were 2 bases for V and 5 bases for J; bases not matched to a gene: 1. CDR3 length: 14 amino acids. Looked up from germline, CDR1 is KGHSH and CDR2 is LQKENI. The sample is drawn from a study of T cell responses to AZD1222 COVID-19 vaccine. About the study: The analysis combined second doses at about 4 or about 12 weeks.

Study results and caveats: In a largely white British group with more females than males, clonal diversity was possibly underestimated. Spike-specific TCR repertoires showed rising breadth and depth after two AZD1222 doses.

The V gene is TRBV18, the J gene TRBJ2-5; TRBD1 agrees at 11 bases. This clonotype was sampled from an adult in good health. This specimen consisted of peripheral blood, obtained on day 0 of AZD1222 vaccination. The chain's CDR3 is CASSPWDRGETQYF. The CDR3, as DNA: TGTGCCAGCTCACCATGGGACAGGGGGGAGACCCAGTACTTC.